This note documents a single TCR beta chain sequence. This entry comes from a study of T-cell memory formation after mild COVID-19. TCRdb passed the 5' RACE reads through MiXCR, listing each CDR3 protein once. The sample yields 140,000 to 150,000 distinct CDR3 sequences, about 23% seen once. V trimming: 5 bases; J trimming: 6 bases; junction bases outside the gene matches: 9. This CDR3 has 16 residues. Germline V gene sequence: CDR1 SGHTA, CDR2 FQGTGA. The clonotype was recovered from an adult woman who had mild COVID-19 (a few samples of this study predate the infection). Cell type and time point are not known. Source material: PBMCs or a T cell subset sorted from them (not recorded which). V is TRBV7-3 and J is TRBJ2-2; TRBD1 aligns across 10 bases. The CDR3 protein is CASSRDRGHQAGELFF. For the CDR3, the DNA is TGTGCCAGCAGCCGAGACAGGGGGCATCAGGCCGGGGAGCTGTTTTTT.